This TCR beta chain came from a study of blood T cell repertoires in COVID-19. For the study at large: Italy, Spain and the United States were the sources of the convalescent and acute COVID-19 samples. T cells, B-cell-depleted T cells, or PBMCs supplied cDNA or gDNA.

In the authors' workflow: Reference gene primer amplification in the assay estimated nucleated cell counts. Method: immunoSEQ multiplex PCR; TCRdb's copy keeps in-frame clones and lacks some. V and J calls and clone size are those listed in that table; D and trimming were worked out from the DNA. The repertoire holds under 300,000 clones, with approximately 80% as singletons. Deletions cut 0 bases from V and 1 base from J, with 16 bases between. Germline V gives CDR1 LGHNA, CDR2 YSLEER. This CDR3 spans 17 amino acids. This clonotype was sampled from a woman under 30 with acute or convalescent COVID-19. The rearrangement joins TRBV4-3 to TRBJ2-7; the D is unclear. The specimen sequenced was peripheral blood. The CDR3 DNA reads TGCGCCAGCAGCCAAGAAATGGTAGGAGAGCGATCCTACGAGCAGTACTTC. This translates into CASSQEMVGERSYEQYF.